This T cell receptor (beta chain) came from a study of blood T cell repertoires in COVID-19. Here immunoSEQ multiplex PCR was the method, and the copy in TCRdb shows in-frame clones only, minus some. The sample records 290,000 or so clones, approximately 85% being singletons. The CDR3 extends over 16 amino acids. V lost 3 bases, J lost 8 bases, and 13 bases stayed unmatched. Looked up from germline, CDR1 is KGHSH and CDR2 is LQKENI. The V and J genes are TRBV18 and TRBJ2-1; 7 bases match TRBD2. Material: peripheral blood. This receptor was obtained from a man aged 50-60 years with active or convalescent COVID-19. CDR3 nucleotide sequence: TGTGCCAGCTCACCTTTCCCTAGCGGCCGTGGGGATGAGCAGTTCTTC. It codes for CASSPFPSGRGDEQFF.